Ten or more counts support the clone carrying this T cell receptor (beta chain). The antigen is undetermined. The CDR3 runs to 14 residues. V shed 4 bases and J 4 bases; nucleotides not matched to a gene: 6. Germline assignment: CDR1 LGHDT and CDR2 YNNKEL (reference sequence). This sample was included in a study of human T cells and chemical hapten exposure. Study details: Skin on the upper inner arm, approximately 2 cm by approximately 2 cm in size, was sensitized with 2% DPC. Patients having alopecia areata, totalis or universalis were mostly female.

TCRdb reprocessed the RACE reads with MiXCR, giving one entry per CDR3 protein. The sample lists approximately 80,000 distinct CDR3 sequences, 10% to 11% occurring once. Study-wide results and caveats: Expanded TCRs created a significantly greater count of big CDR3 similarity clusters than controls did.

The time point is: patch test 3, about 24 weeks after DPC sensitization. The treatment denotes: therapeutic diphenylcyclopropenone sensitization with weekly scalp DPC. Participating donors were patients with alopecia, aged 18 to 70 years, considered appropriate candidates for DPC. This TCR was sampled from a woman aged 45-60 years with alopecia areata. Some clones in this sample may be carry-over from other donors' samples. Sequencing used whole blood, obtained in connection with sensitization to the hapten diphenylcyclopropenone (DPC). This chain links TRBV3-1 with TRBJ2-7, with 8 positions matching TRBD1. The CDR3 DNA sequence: TGTGCCAGCAGCCGGGGACAGGTTAGATACGAGCAGTACTTC. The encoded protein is CASSRGQVRYEQYF.